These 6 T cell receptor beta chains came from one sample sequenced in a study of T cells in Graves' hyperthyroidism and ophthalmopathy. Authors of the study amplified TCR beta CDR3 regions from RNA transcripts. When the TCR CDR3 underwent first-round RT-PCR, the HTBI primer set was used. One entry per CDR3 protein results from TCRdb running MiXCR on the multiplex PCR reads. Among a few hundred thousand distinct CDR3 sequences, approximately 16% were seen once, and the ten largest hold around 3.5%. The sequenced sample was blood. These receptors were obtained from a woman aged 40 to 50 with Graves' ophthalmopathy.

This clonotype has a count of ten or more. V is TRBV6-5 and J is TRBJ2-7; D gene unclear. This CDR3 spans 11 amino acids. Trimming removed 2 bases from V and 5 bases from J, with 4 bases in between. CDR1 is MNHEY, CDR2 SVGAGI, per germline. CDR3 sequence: CASSYLHEQYF. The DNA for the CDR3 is TGTGCCAGCAGTTACCTCCACGAGCAGTACTTC.

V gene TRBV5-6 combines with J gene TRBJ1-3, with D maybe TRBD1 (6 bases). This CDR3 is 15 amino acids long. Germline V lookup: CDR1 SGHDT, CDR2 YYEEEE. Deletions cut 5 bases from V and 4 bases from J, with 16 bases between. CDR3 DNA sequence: TGTGCCAGCAGTCACAGGGACCCATACGGAAACACCATATATTTT. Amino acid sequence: CASSHRDPYGNTIYF.

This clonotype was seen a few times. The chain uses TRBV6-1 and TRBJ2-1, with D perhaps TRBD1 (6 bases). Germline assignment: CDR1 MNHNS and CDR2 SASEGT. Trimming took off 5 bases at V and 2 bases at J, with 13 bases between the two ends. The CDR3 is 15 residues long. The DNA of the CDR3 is TGTGCCAGCAGTCTACAGGGTTCGCCCTACAATGAGCAGTTCTTC. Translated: CASSLQGSPYNEQFF.

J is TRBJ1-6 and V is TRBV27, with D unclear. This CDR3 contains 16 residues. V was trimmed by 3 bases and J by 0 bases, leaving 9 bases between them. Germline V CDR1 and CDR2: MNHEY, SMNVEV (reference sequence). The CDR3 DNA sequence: TGTGCCAGCAGTTTTTGGGGAAGCTCCTATAATTCACCCCTCCACTTT. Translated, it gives CASSFWGSSYNSPLHF.

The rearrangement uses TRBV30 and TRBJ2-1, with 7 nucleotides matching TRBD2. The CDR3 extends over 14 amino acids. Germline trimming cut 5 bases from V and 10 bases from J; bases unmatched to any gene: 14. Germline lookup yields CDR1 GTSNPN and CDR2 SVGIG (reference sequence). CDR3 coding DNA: TGTGCCTGGGACCGGCGGGGGACCGCCGGGGAGCAGTTCTTC. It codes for CAWDRRGTAGEQFF.

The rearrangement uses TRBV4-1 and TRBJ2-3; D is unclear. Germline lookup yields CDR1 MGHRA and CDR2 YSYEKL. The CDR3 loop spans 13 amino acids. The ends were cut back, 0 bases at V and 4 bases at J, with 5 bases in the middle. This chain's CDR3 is CASSQDFSDTQYF. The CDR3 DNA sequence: TGCGCCAGCAGCCAAGATTTCTCAGATACGCAGTATTTT.